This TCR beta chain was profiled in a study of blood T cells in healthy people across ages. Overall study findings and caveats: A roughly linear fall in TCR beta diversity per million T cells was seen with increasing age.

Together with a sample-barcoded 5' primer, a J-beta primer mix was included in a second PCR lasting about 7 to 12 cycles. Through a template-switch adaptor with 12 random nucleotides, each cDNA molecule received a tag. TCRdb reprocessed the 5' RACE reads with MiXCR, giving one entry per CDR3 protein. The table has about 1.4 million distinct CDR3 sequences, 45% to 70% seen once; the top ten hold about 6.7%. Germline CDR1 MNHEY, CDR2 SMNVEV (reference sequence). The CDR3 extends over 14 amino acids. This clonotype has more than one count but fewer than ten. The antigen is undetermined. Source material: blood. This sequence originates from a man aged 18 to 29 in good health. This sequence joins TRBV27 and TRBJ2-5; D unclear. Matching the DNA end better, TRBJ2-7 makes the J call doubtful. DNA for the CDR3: TGTGCCAGCAGTTTGACACTCTCTTCCTACGAGCAGTACTTC. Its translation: CASSLTLSSYEQYF.